A single sample gave rise to the 22 T cell receptor beta chains below, sequenced in a study of CD8+CD57+ T cells in acquired aplastic anemia. CDR3 and TCR beta VDJ profiling relied on a genomic DNA template. Using its own MiXCR run on the reads, TCRdb lists one record per CDR3 protein. The sample gives approximately 120,000 distinct CDR3 sequences, almost 40% of which show up once; around 2.7% is in the top ten. The sequenced patients had an expansion of CD8+CD57+ cells seen by flow cytometry. Specimen: sorted CD4+, CD8+, or CD8+CD57+ T cells (not recorded which) from PBMCs. Receptors originate from a human donor with aplastic anemia.

The chain combines TRBV2 with TRBJ1-1; D perhaps matches TRBD1 (5 bases). CDR3 length: 13 residues. The V gene lost 4 bases and the J gene lost 5 bases, with 11 bases spanning the gap. CDR1 and CDR2 from the germline V gene are SNHLY and FYNNEI. In nucleotides, the CDR3 is TGTGCCAGCAGTGGAATGGGGGTGACTGAAGCTTTCTTT. Translation: CASSGMGVTEAFF.

The chain is built from TRBV11-2 and TRBJ1-2; 9 bases match TRBD1. J gave up 8 bases and V 4 bases, and 14 bases lay outside the gene matches. Germline CDR1 SGHAT, CDR2 FQNNGV. The CDR3 is made up of 16 amino acids. The CDR3 loop is CASSYPTGGAARGYTF. The CDR3 DNA sequence: TGTGCCAGCAGCTACCCTACAGGGGGCGCGGCGCGGGGCTACACCTTC.

Details on this clonotype: One junction end disagrees with the germline gene, perhaps due to a read error. This chain links TRBV2 with TRBJ2-7; 10 nucleotides align to TRBD1. Germline-derived CDR1 and CDR2 are SNHLY and FYNNEI. The CDR3 runs 13 residues. In DNA, the CDR3 is TGCGCCAGCGGCCGGGACAGGGGCTACGAGCGGTACTTC. Residues: CASGRDRGYERYF.

This clonotype was picked up many times. The J gene is TRBJ1-2, the V gene TRBV7-2, with TRBD1 as a possible D gene (5 bases). CDR3 length: 14 amino acids. Per germline, CDR1 SGHTA and CDR2 FQGNSA. V lost 4 bases and J lost 8, with 17 bases in between. CDR3 amino acids: CASSSRQRHLGYTF. The CDR3 DNA sequence: TGTGCCAGCAGCTCAAGACAGAGGCACTTAGGCTACACCTTC.

Only one count was recorded for this clonotype. The rearrangement uses TRBV19 and TRBJ2-7; the D is unclear. Germline-derived CDR1 and CDR2 are LNHDA and SQIVND (reference sequence). V lost 1 base to trimming and J lost 7 bases, with 5 bases between them. The CDR3 loop spans 11 amino acids. CDR3: CASSIGGEQYF. The CDR3 nucleotides are TGTGCCAGTAGTATAGGTGGGGAGCAGTACTTC.

This clonotype was recorded at least ten times. The chain links TRBV2 to TRBJ1-5; D might be TRBD1 (6 bases). Trimming stripped 5 bases from V and 9 bases from J, with 14 bases between. CDR1 SNHLY and CDR2 FYNNEI come from the germline V gene. This CDR3 is built from 13 residues. CDR3 in amino acids: CASSIAGASPQHF. CDR3 nucleotide sequence: TGTGCCAGCAGTATTGCGGGGGCATCGCCCCAGCATTTT.

This clonotype has at least ten counts. The chain employs TRBV10-3 and TRBJ1-2, with D possibly being TRBD1 (5 bases). V was trimmed by 3 bases and J by 7 bases, leaving 12 bases between them. The germline V gene has CDR1 ENHRY and CDR2 SYGVKD. CDR3 length: 13 amino acids. The chain's CDR3 is CAISDLGEFGYTF. The CDR3 coding sequence is TGTGCCATCAGTGATTTGGGGGAGTTTGGCTACACCTTC.

The chain recombines TRBV20-1 with TRBJ1-4, with 10 bases fitting TRBD1. The germline V gene has CDR1 DFQATT and CDR2 SNEGSKA (reference sequence). CDR3 length equals 15 residues. The trim removed 4 bases at V and 2 bases at J, leaving 4 bases unmatched. CDR3 sequence reads: CSATPGQGTNEKLFF. The CDR3 region has the DNA TGCAGTGCTACCCCGGGACAGGGGACTAATGAAAAACTGTTTTTT.

This clonotype was detected a few times. The chain joins TRBV10-3 to TRBJ2-3; 8 bases map to TRBD1. Losses at the gene ends were 3 bases for V and 5 bases for J; bases not matched to a gene: 4. In germline, CDR1 is ENHRY, CDR2 SYGVKD. The CDR3 spans 14 residues. CDR3 sequence reads: CAISEDRGRDTQYF. CDR3 bases: TGTGCCATCAGTGAAGACAGGGGAAGAGATACGCAGTATTTT.

The sample holds many counts of this clonotype. The rearrangement joins TRBV20-1 to TRBJ1-5; 8 nucleotides line up with TRBD1. After removal of 6 bases from V and 1 base from J, the junction contained 5 bases not matched to a gene. Per germline, CDR1 DFQATT and CDR2 SNEGSKA (reference sequence). The CDR3 length is 14 residues. Here the CDR3 reads CSASDRGSNQPQHF. CDR3 DNA: TGCAGTGCATCTGACAGGGGCAGCAATCAGCCCCAGCATTTT.

Note on this clonotype: This likely comes from a read error, as the CDR3 has no conserved phenylalanine or tryptophan at its end. DNA of the CDR3: TGTTCCAGCAGTGATCAGTGGGCTAACAATCAGCCCCAGCATCTT. Residues: CSSSDQWANNQPQHL. The chain combines TRBV6-1 with TRBJ1-5; D gene ambiguous. This CDR3 is 15 amino acids long. Germline V gene sequence: CDR1 MNHNS, CDR2 SASEGT.

This clonotype was picked up many times. The chain recombines TRBV4-1 with TRBJ1-2; no firm D call. The CDR3 is 13 amino acids. Germline CDR1 MGHRA, CDR2 YSYEKL. The V gene lost 1 base and the J gene lost 7 bases, with 10 bases spanning the gap. The CDR3 region has the DNA TGCGCCAGCAGCCAAGGCCTTGCAGGTGGCTACACCTTC. It specifies CASSQGLAGGYTF.

CDR3 nucleotides: TGTGCCAGCAGCTTAGGTAGCGGGGGGGCCGGTGAGCAGTTCTTC. Translated, it gives CASSLGSGGAGEQFF. V and J are TRBV11-1 and TRBJ2-1; 11 bases align to TRBD2. V lost 1 base, J lost 9 bases, and 5 bases stayed unmatched. CDR1 is SGHAT and CDR2 is FQDESV in the germline V gene (reference sequence). The CDR3 runs to 15 residues.

Many counts were recorded for this clonotype. This chain joins TRBV6-1 and TRBJ2-7, with TRBD2 identical over 15 bases. V shed 6 bases and J 2 bases; nucleotides not matched to a gene: 5. This CDR3 has 16 amino acids. Per germline, CDR1 MNHNS and CDR2 SASEGT. The CDR3 bases are TGTGCCAGCAGCCGGACTAGCGGGGGGGGCACCTACGAGCAGTACGTC. Translation gives CASSRTSGGGTYEQYV.

The chain carries TRBV10-1 and TRBJ1-6, with D possibly being TRBD1 (5 bases). CDR3 length: 13 amino acids. V dropped 9 bases and J dropped 19 bases, with 25 bases sitting between them. Germline V gene data show CDR1 as WNHNN and CDR2 as SYGVQD (reference sequence). CDR3 in amino acids: CARGDGTENPTHF. In nucleotides, the CDR3 is TGCGCCAGGGGAGACGGGACCGAGAACCCAACTCACTTT.

This chain connects TRBV4-1 to TRBJ1-4, with a weak D call TRBD1 (6 bases). The CDR3 runs to 18 residues. CDR1 is MGHRA, CDR2 YSYEKL, per germline. V was trimmed by 4 bases and J by 5 bases, leaving 23 bases between them. Written as DNA, the CDR3 is TGCGCCAGCAGCCTCAGGGATACAGGGAAAGGTGGGAATGAAAAACTGTTTTTT. Protein product: CASSLRDTGKGGNEKLFF.

CDR3 sequence: CASREKTGTNNEQFF. Here the CDR3 DNA reads TGCGCCAGCAGGGAAAAAACAGGGACCAACAATGAGCAGTTCTTC. This chain links TRBV5-1 with TRBJ2-1; TRBD1 might be the D (6 bases). Germline V gene sequence: CDR1 SGHRS, CDR2 YFSETQ. The length of the CDR3 is 15 residues. V lost 5 bases and J 5 bases, leaving 17 bases between the germline ends. Filled out from reference TRBV5-1 and TRBJ2-1, the complete variable domain reads KAGVTQTPRYLIKTRGQQVTLSCSPISGHRSVSWYQQTPGQGLQFLFEYFSETQRNKGNFPGRFSGRQFSNSRSEMNVSTLELGDSALYLCASREKTGTNNEQFFGPGTRLTVL.

Comments on this clonotype: This may be a read error: a much more frequent sequence differs by one nucleotide. V usage is TRBV5-1 and J usage is TRBJ1-3; 7 bases are a match to TRBD1. The CDR3 is made up of 14 amino acids. Per the germline V gene, CDR1 is SGHRS and CDR2 is YFSETQ. The CDR3 nucleotides read TGCGCCAGCAGCTTCGGACAGGTTGGAAACACCTTATATTTT. This codes for CASSFGQVGNTLYF.

This clonotype was seen repeatedly, ten times or more. The rearrangement joins TRBV6-1 to TRBJ1-6; 10 bases map to TRBD1. This CDR3 region has 16 residues. V shed 4 bases and J 7 bases; nucleotides not matched to a gene: 7. Germline CDR1 reads MNHNS; CDR2 reads SASEGT. DNA of the CDR3: TGTGCCAGCAGTGTTCGGACAGGGGGTACGAATTCACCCCTCCACTTT. It translates to CASSVRTGGTNSPLHF.

Concerning this clonotype: A much larger clone is a single base away; this may be a read error. The V gene is TRBV4-1, the J gene TRBJ2-5; tentatively, D is TRBD2 (6 bases). The CDR3 contains 16 residues. The V gene's germline CDR1 is MGHRA and CDR2 YSYEKL. Deletions cut 0 bases from V and 7 bases from J, with 18 bases between. CDR3 nucleotide sequence: TGCGCCAGCAGCCAAGATCGGACCGGGGACGGGGGGACCCAGTACTTC. Residues: CASSQDRTGDGGTQYF.

V usage is TRBV18 and J usage is TRBJ2-1, with TRBD1 matching 8 bases. J gave up 4 bases and V 4 bases, and 9 bases lay outside the gene matches. The germline V gene encodes CDR1 KGHSH and CDR2 LQKENI. The CDR3 extends over 16 amino acids. The CDR3 DNA is TGTGCCAGCTCACTGATCCGGGACAGGAAATACAATGAGCAGTTCTTC. Translating it yields CASSLIRDRKYNEQFF. The full variable domain, in which reference TRBV18 and TRBJ2-1 provide the parts outside the CDR3, is NAGVMQNPRHLVRRRGQEARLRCSPMKGHSHVYWYRQLPEEGLKFMVYLQKENIIDESGMPKERFSAEFPKEGPSILRIQQVVRGDSAAYFCASSLIRDRKYNEQFFGPGTRLTVL.

This clonotype is categorized as medium-sized. The rearrangement links TRBV10-2 to TRBJ1-6, with a possible D match to TRBD1 (6 bases). The CDR3 length is 13 residues. The germline V and J ends were trimmed by 10 bases and 9 bases, with 16 bases remaining between them. Germline CDR1 is WSHSY and CDR2 is SAAADI. The chain's CDR3 is CAIRGREGSPLHF. The CDR3 region has the DNA TGCGCCATCAGGGGCAGGGAGGGTTCACCCCTCCACTTT.